This TCR beta chain was recovered during a study of blood T cell repertoires in COVID-19. In the original workflow: Reference gene primer amplification yielded estimated nucleated cell counts. The data were produced by immunoSEQ multiplex PCR, yet TCRdb's version contains in-frame clones alone and is incomplete. The DNA gave D and trimming, while V, J and clone size come from that table. The sample includes approximately 320,000 clones, roughly 85% seen only once; the top ten take about 7%. CDR3 size: 14 residues. Looked up from germline, CDR1 is MNHEY and CDR2 is SVGAGI. V lost 4 bases and J lost 5; bases outside the gene matches: 5.

The sequencing input was peripheral blood. This receptor was taken from a human donor in a cohort sampled during active COVID-19. This rearrangement joins TRBV6-5 to TRBJ1-5, with 7 nucleotides matching TRBD1. In DNA, the CDR3 is TGTGCCAGCAGTTTCACAGGGGACCATCAGCCCCAGCATTTT. Translation gives CASSFTGDHQPQHF.